This entry features one T cell receptor (beta chain) sequence. This entry belongs to a study of blood T cells in healthy people across ages. A second PCR, run for about 6 to 11 cycles, used a sample-barcoded 5' primer plus a J-beta primer mix. A single record per CDR3 protein comes from TCRdb applying MiXCR to the 5' RACE reads. Of about 720,000 distinct CDR3 sequences in the sample, approximately 21% were seen once. The germline CDR1 and CDR2 sequences are SGHTA and FQGNSA. This CDR3 spans 17 amino acids. V shed 5 bases, J shed 0 bases, and the junction held 8 bases outside the gene matches. The gene calls are TRBV7-2 and TRBJ2-3, with TRBD2 matching 10 bases. Sequencing was carried out using blood. This TCR came from a man between 65 and 80 years old in good health. The CDR3 region is CASSPTLAGASTDTQYF. CDR3 coding DNA: TGTGCCAGCAGCCCTACCCTAGCGGGAGCTAGCACAGATACGCAGTATTTT.